These 17 T cell receptor beta chains originate from one sample sequenced in a study of blood T cell repertoires in COVID-19. TCRdb keeps only in-frame clones here, not all; method: immunoSEQ multiplex PCR. The sample lists 240,000 or so clones, approximately 90% occurring once. Input material: PBMCs or T cells enriched from blood (not recorded which). These receptors originate from a man over 45 who had been exposed to COVID-19.

The genes are TRBV5-5 and TRBJ1-1; D gene uncertain. Trimming stripped 2 bases from V and 1 base from J, with 12 bases between. CDR1 and CDR2 (germline): SGHKS, YYEKEE (reference sequence). The CDR3 is made up of 15 amino acids. Written as DNA, the CDR3 is TGTGCCAGCAGCTTTTTGTCCGGGAGGAACACTGAAGCTTTCTTT. It is translated as CASSFLSGRNTEAFF.

This chain links TRBV10-3 with TRBJ1-2; D perhaps matches TRBD1 (5 bases). V dropped 0 bases and J dropped 9 bases, with 23 bases sitting between them. The CDR3 consists of 17 residues. Per the germline V gene, CDR1 is ENHRY and CDR2 is SYGVKD. CDR3 in amino acids: CAISESILGAGRLRYTF. CDR3 in DNA: TGTGCCATCAGTGAGTCTATATTAGGGGCAGGCCGCTTGCGCTACACCTTC.

The chain combines TRBV12-2 with TRBJ2-1; the table's TRBD2 call for D was not verified on the DNA. TRBV12-2 has pseudogene status. This CDR3 spans 16 amino acids. The DNA for the CDR3 is TGTGCAAGTCGCTTAGCGAAGCGGAGAAGGGATAATGAGCAGTTCTTC. Translated, it gives CASRLAKRRRDNEQFF.

This chain connects TRBV18 to TRBJ2-1; TRBD1 matches 7 bases. Germline CDR1 reads KGHSH; CDR2 reads LQKENI. Unmatched junction bases numbered 2, after V lost 1 base and J lost 2 bases. The CDR3 extends over 15 amino acids. The CDR3 region has the DNA TGTGCCAGCTCACCACAGGGGGCGACCTACAATGAGCAGTTCTTC. Protein: CASSPQGATYNEQFF.

The V and J genes are TRBV7-3 and TRBJ2-3, with 12 bases matching TRBD2. The germline V gene encodes CDR1 SGHTA and CDR2 FQGTGA. The CDR3 has 16 residues. Trimming cost V 5 bases and J 2 bases; bases outside gene matches: 5. The CDR3 protein is CASSLLAGGYTDTQYF. The CDR3 DNA reads TGTGCCAGCAGCCTTCTAGCGGGAGGGTACACAGATACGCAGTATTTT.

The chain links TRBV18 to TRBJ1-5; no definite D call. Trimming removed 4 bases at V and 0 bases at J, with 16 bases between. The CDR3 sequence is 17 residues long. The germline CDR1 and CDR2 sequences are KGHSH and LQKENI. CDR3 sequence: CASSQRGAGNSNQPQHF. CDR3 DNA: TGTGCCAGCTCACAACGGGGTGCGGGTAATAGCAATCAGCCCCAGCATTTT.

The genes are TRBV7-2 and TRBJ1-1, with D possibly matching TRBD1 (6 bases). Germline CDR1 and CDR2: SGHTA and FQGNSA. The V and J ends lost 5 bases and 3 bases respectively, with 13 bases between them. The CDR3 loop spans 14 amino acids. The DNA of the CDR3 is TGTGCCAGCAGCCAGCAGGGGATATACACTGAAGCTTTCTTT. Translating gives CASSQQGIYTEAFF.

The chain joins TRBV12-3 or TRBV12-4 to TRBJ2-1; D may be TRBD2 (6 bases). This CDR3 contains 13 residues. V dropped 3 bases and J dropped 6 bases, with 9 bases sitting between them. Here the CDR3 reads CASSFSTSNEQFF. CDR3 nucleotide sequence: TGTGCCAGCAGTTTTTCGACTAGCAATGAGCAGTTCTTC.

The chain recombines TRBV11-2 with TRBJ2-3, with TRBD2 as a possible D gene (5 bases). This CDR3 is 15 amino acids long. In germline, CDR1 is SGHAT, CDR2 FQNNGV. The V gene lost 5 bases and the J gene lost 2 bases, with 14 bases spanning the gap. CDR3 residues: CASSRGAANTDTQYF. Written as DNA, the CDR3 is TGTGCCAGCAGCCGAGGAGCGGCGAACACAGATACGCAGTATTTT. The full variable domain, its missing parts supplied by reference TRBV11-2 and TRBJ2-3, is EAGVAQSPRYKIIEKRQSVAFWCNPISGHATLYWYQQILGQGPKLLIQFQNNGVVDDSQLPKDRFSAERLKGVDSTLKIQPAKLEDSAVYLCASSRGAANTDTQYFGPGTRLTVL.

This clone was seen a few times. For the CDR3, the DNA is TGCAGCGTAACCGTTTTAGGAGGTGGTGGCTACACCTTC. This encodes CSVTVLGGGGYTF. The genes are TRBV29-1 and TRBJ1-2; D remains unclear. The CDR3 is 13 amino acids. V shed 6 bases and J shed 7 bases, with 18 bases lying between them. In germline, CDR1 is SQVTM, CDR2 ANQGSEA.

The chain recombines TRBV11-3 with TRBJ2-1; TRBD2 matches 14 bases. The CDR3 has 14 amino acids. J lost 7 bases, V lost 7 bases, and 3 bases had no gene match. Looked up from germline, CDR1 is SGHNT and CDR2 is YENEEA. CDR3: CASTGTSGRNEQFF. The DNA for the CDR3 is TGTGCCAGCACCGGGACTAGCGGGAGAAATGAGCAGTTCTTC.

This sequence joins TRBV6-5 and TRBJ1-6, with TRBD1 identical over 10 bases. V dropped 5 bases and J dropped 7; count of bases not matched to a gene: 5. Germline CDR1 reads MNHEY; CDR2 reads SVGAGI. The CDR3 has 15 residues. The CDR3 nucleotides read TGTGCCAGCAGTCACCGGGACAGGGGAAATTCACCCCTCCACTTT. Its translation: CASSHRDRGNSPLHF.

Only a few counts were recorded for this clone. This rearrangement joins TRBV20-1 to TRBJ1-3, with D possibly being TRBD1 (6 bases). From germline, CDR1 is DFQATT and CDR2 SNEGSKA (reference sequence). This CDR3 is built from 13 residues. V was cut by 3 bases and J by 7 bases, with 13 bases left in between. CDR3 DNA: TGCAGTGCTAGTCCTCAGGGGACGAACACCATATATTTT. Translating it yields CSASPQGTNTIYF.

V usage is TRBV5-6 and J usage is TRBJ2-2; 11 positions match TRBD1. J gave up 7 bases and V 0 bases, and 5 bases lay outside the gene matches. This CDR3 comprises 16 residues. In germline, CDR1 is SGHDT, CDR2 YYEEEE. CDR3 region: CASSLERTGGGGELFF. CDR3 in DNA: TGTGCCAGCAGCTTGGAAAGGACAGGGGGCGGCGGGGAGCTGTTTTTT.

The DNA of the CDR3 is TGTGCCAGCAGTGAAGTTCCCAGGAACACTGAAGCTTTCTTT. This encodes CASSEVPRNTEAFF. V is TRBV2 and J is TRBJ1-1; the D is unclear. V lost 1 base and J 1 base, leaving 7 bases between the germline ends. Germline V gives CDR1 SNHLY, CDR2 FYNNEI. The CDR3 is 14 residues long.

The chain links TRBV12-3 or TRBV12-4 to TRBJ1-1, with D tentatively TRBD1 (5 bases). The CDR3 is 13 residues long. V dropped 6 bases and J dropped 1 base, with 9 bases sitting between them. In DNA, the CDR3 is TGTGCCAGCAGGACGACAGAGAACACTGAAGCTTTCTTT. Translating it yields CASRTTENTEAFF.

The CDR3 nucleotides read TGTGCCAGCTGGGGCCTCTCCGACTCTGGAAACACCATATATTTT. The encoded protein is CASWGLSDSGNTIYF. This chain links TRBV6-5 with TRBJ1-3; tentative D call: TRBD1 (5 bases). Per germline, CDR1 MNHEY and CDR2 SVGAGI. CDR3 length equals 15 residues. Trimming took 8 bases from V and 0 from J, leaving 14 bases between them.